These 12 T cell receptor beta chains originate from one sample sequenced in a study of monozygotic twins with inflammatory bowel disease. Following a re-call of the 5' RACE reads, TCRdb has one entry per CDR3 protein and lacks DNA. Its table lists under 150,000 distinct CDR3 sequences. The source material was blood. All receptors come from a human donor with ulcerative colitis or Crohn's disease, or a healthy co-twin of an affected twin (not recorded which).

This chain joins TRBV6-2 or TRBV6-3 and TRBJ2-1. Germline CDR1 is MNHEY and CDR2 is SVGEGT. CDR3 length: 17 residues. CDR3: CASTGLSRHSSYNEQFF.

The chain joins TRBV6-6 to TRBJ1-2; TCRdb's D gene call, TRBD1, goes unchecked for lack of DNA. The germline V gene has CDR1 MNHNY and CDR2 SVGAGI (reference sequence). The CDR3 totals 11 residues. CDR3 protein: CASHRGEGYTF.

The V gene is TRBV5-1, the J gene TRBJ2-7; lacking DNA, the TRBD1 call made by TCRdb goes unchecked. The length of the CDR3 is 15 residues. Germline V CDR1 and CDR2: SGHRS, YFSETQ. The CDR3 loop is CASSLTGQGVFEQYF.

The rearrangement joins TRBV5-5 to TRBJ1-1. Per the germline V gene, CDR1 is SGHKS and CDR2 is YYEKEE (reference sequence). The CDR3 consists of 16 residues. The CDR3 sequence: CASSLVLGASATEAFF.

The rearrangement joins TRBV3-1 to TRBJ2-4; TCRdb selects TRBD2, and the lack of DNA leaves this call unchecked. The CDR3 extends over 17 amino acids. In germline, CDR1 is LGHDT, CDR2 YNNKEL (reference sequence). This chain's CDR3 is CASSRNSGGITKNIQYF. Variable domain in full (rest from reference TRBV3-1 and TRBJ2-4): DTAVSQTPKYLVTQMGNDKSIKCEQNLGHDTMYWYKQDSKKFLKIMFSYNNKELIINETVPNRFSPKSPDKAHLNLHINSLELGDSAVYFCASSRNSGGITKNIQYFGAGTRLSVL.

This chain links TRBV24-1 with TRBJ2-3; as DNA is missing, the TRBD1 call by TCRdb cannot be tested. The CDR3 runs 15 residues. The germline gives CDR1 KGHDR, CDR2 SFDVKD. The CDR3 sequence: CATSSRDRGTDTQYF.

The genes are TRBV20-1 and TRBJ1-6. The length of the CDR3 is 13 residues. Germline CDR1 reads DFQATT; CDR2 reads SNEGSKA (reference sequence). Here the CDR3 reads CSARRPGGSPLHF.

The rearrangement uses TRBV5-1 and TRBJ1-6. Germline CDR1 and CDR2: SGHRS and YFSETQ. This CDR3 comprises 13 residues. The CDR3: CASSVQENSPLHF.

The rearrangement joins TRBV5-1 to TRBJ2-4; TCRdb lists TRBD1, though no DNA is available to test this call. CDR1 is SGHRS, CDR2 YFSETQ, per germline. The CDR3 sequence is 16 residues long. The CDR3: CASSRFLQGGKNIQYF.

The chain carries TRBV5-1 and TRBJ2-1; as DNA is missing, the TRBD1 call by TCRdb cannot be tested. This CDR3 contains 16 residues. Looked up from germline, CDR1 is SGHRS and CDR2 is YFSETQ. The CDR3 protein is CASSFPGTGSSSEQFF.

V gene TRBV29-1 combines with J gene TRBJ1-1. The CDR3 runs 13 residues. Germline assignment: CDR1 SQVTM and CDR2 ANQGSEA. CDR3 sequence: CSVEDQGNTEAFF. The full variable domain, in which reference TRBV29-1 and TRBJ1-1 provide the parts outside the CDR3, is SAVISQKPSRDICQRGTSLTIQCQVDSQVTMMFWYRQQPGQSLTLIATANQGSEATYESGFVIDKFPISRPNLTFSTLTVSNMSPEDSSIYLCSVEDQGNTEAFFGQGTRLTVV.

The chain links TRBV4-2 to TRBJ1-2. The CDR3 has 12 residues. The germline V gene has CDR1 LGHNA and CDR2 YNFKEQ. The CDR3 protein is CASSQESAGYTF.